Each of the 27 T cell receptor beta chains below was sequenced from the same sample in a study of response to subunit inactivated influenza vaccine. TCRdb processed the RT-PCR reads anew with MiXCR; each CDR3 protein has one entry. The table lists roughly 780,000 distinct CDR3 sequences, about 18% of them singletons. The source material was PBMCs from blood, sampled 5 to 6 days after vaccination. These receptors came from a man in his forties or fifties who received an inactivated influenza vaccine.

This rearrangement joins TRBV10-3 to TRBJ2-1; perhaps TRBD1 as D (5 bases). CDR1 is ENHRY, CDR2 SYGVKD, per germline. The V and J ends lost 4 bases and 5 bases respectively, with 18 bases between them. The CDR3 totals 16 residues. CDR3 DNA: TGTGCCATCAGTGGGCAGGGTGGGATTAGTGACAATGAGCAGTTCTTC. Its translation: CAISGQGGISDNEQFF.

This chain uses TRBV29-1 with TRBJ2-7, with 10 bases identical to TRBD2. This CDR3 has 13 amino acids. J lost 1 base, V lost 6 bases, and 3 bases had no gene match. Germline lookup yields CDR1 SQVTM and CDR2 ANQGSEA. CDR3: CSVTSGSSYEQYF. The CDR3 coding sequence is TGCAGCGTGACTAGCGGGTCATCCTACGAGCAGTACTTC.

V and J are TRBV10-2 and TRBJ2-5; D gene unclear. V lost 2 bases and J lost 9, with 16 bases in between. The CDR3 covers 14 residues. The germline V gene encodes CDR1 WSHSY and CDR2 SAAADI. CDR3 DNA sequence: TGCGCCAGCAGTGAGATGACTCTGGCGGCGGCCCAGTACTTC. It specifies CASSEMTLAAAQYF.

The chain uses TRBV9 and TRBJ2-1, with 15 bases matching TRBD2. J gave up 4 bases and V 7 bases, and 0 bases lay outside the gene matches. The CDR3 spans 14 residues. Germline CDR1 is SGDLS and CDR2 is YYNGEE. The CDR3 nucleotides read TGTGCCAGCGGGACTAGCGGGAGGTACAATGAGCAGTTCTTC. This translates into CASGTSGRYNEQFF.

This clonotype has ten or more counts. The chain has TRBV28 and TRBJ2-7, with no clear D. CDR3 size: 12 residues. Trimming stripped 5 bases from V and 2 bases from J, with 7 bases between. Germline CDR1 and CDR2: MDHEN and SYDVKM. The CDR3 reads CASSSRAYEQYF. The CDR3 region has the DNA TGTGCCAGCAGTAGCCGGGCCTACGAGCAGTACTTC.

This clonotype was seen only a few times. The genes are TRBV5-4 and TRBJ2-7; possible D gene TRBD1, 6 bases. There are 13 residues in the CDR3. The germline V gene has CDR1 SGHNT and CDR2 YYREEE (reference sequence). V was cut by 4 bases and J by 0 bases, with 8 bases left in between. Written as DNA, the CDR3 is TGTGCCAGCAGCGCGGACAGCTCCTACGAGCAGTACTTC. It is translated as CASSADSSYEQYF.

The chain recombines TRBV20-1 with TRBJ2-2; 11 bases map to TRBD2. From germline, CDR1 is DFQATT and CDR2 SNEGSKA (reference sequence). The CDR3 spans 18 residues. Germline trimming cut 1 base from V and 0 bases from J; bases unmatched to any gene: 7. The CDR3 sequence is CSARGLAGITSNTGELFF. The CDR3 DNA follows: TGCAGTGCTAGAGGACTAGCGGGAATCACATCGAACACCGGGGAGCTGTTTTTT.

The rearrangement uses TRBV29-1 and TRBJ2-2, with a weak D call TRBD1 (9 bases). This CDR3 is built from 14 residues. Germline V gene sequence: CDR1 SQVTM, CDR2 ANQGSEA. V was clipped by 7 bases and J by 8 bases, with 20 bases between them. Here the CDR3 DNA reads TGCAGCGGCCGGGACAGGGCTAGCGGGGGGGAGCTGTTTTTT. Translation gives CSGRDRASGGELFF.

This chain uses TRBV11-2 with TRBJ2-1; no firm D call. Germline V gives CDR1 SGHAT, CDR2 FQNNGV. The CDR3 is made up of 13 amino acids. Trimming removed 0 bases from V and 10 bases from J, with 10 bases in between. The CDR3 reads CASSLDRLMEQFF. The CDR3 DNA is TGTGCCAGCAGCTTAGATCGCCTAATGGAGCAGTTCTTC.

The chain joins TRBV9 to TRBJ2-1; 8 positions agree with TRBD2. V lost 0 bases to trimming and J lost 8 bases; unmatched junction nucleotides: 7. Germline CDR1 is SGDLS and CDR2 is YYNGEE. CDR3 length: 15 amino acids. The chain's CDR3 is CASSVASGSIDEQFF. CDR3 in DNA: TGTGCCAGCAGCGTAGCAAGCGGGAGTATTGATGAGCAGTTCTTC.

This clonotype has just a few counts. This sequence joins TRBV5-1 and TRBJ2-4, with 9 bases fitting TRBD2. The CDR3 has 15 residues. Germline V CDR1 and CDR2: SGHRS, YFSETQ. The junction had 3 bases not matched to a gene; V was cut back by 4 bases and J by 1 base. The CDR3 is CASSPTSGAKNIQYF. CDR3 DNA: TGCGCCAGCAGCCCCACTAGCGGGGCCAAAAACATTCAGTACTTC.

This clonotype was detected many times. V usage is TRBV7-9 and J usage is TRBJ1-1; 7 nucleotides match TRBD1. CDR1 is SEHNR and CDR2 is FQNEAQ in the germline V gene (reference sequence). The V segment lost 4 bases and the J segment 1 base; nucleotides outside the gene matches: 6. This CDR3 has 15 residues. The DNA of the CDR3 is TGTGCCAGCAGCTCACCCCGGACAGGGAACACTGAAGCTTTCTTT. Encoded protein: CASSSPRTGNTEAFF.

This clonotype was detected a few times. CDR3 residues: CSVTLQDFYEQYF. The CDR3, as DNA: TGCAGCGTTACTTTACAGGACTTCTACGAGCAGTACTTC. V usage is TRBV29-1 and J usage is TRBJ2-7; the D gene could be TRBD1 or TRBD2 (5 bases each). This CDR3 is 13 amino acids long. Trimming took 5 bases from V and 3 from J, leaving 14 bases between them. CDR1 is SQVTM, CDR2 ANQGSEA, per germline.

The chain carries TRBV5-5 and TRBJ2-7; no clear D. V lost 1 base and J 1 base, leaving 12 bases between the germline ends. The CDR3 contains 15 residues. Per the germline V gene, CDR1 is SGHKS and CDR2 is YYEKEE (reference sequence). For the CDR3, the DNA is TGTGCCAGCAGCTTGAGAACCCTCGATTCCTACGAGCAGTACTTC. Translating gives CASSLRTLDSYEQYF. Combining the CDR3 with reference TRBV5-5 and TRBJ2-7 gives the whole variable domain DAGVTQSPTHLIKTRGQQVTLRCSPISGHKSVSWYQQVLGQGPQFIFQYYEKEERGRGNFPDRFSARQFPNYSSELNVNALLLGDSALYLCASSLRTLDSYEQYFGPGTRLTVT.

This chain joins TRBV7-9 and TRBJ2-7; 10 nucleotides agree with TRBD1. The germline CDR1 and CDR2 sequences are SEHNR and FQNEAQ (reference sequence). Trimming cost V 5 bases and J 4 bases; bases outside gene matches: 5. The CDR3 runs 14 residues. The CDR3 bases are TGTGCCAGCAGCCATCGGACAGGGGGTTACGAGCAGTACTTC. Amino acid sequence: CASSHRTGGYEQYF.

This clonotype was observed a few times. V gene TRBV28 combines with J gene TRBJ2-7, with TRBD2 as a possible D gene (5 bases). CDR1 MDHEN and CDR2 SYDVKM come from the germline V gene. V was clipped by 5 bases and J by 4 bases, with 12 bases between them. The CDR3 length is 13 residues. CDR3 sequence (DNA): TGTGCCAGCAGTGGATCTCCGGGGTACGAGCAGTACTTC. Encoded protein: CASSGSPGYEQYF. The full variable domain, rest sourced from reference TRBV28 and TRBJ2-7, is DVKVTQSSRYLVKRTGEKVFLECVQDMDHENMFWYRQDPGLGLRLIYFSYDVKMKEKGDIPEGYSVSREKKERFSLILESASTNQTSMYLCASSGSPGYEQYFGPGTRLTVT.

A few counts support this clonotype. The rearrangement joins TRBV20-1 to TRBJ2-7; 7 positions match TRBD1. CDR1 DFQATT and CDR2 SNEGSKA come from the germline V gene (reference sequence). The trim removed 7 bases at V and 0 bases at J, leaving 9 bases unmatched. The CDR3 is 14 amino acids. CDR3 loop: CSVSPGTASYEQYF. The CDR3 DNA follows: TGCAGTGTCTCCCCCGGGACAGCCTCCTACGAGCAGTACTTC.

This clonotype has only a few counts. The chain joins TRBV21-1 to TRBJ2-7; the table assigns TRBD1, which was not confirmed against the DNA. TRBV21-1 is classified as a pseudogene. The CDR3 spans 14 residues. The CDR3 sequence is CASSKAPGAYEQYF. CDR3 DNA: TGTGCCAGCAGCAAAGCTCCGGGTGCCTACGAGCAGTACTTC.

The V gene is TRBV15, the J gene TRBJ2-1; D gene uncertain. V was trimmed by 0 bases and J by 2 bases, leaving 20 bases between them. CDR3 length: 19 amino acids. Germline V gene data show CDR1 as LNHNV and CDR2 as YYDKDF (reference sequence). The CDR3 nucleotides are TGTGCCACCAGCAGAGAGCAGACCGAACGCAATAGGCCCTACAATGAGCAGTTCTTC. It yields the protein CATSREQTERNRPYNEQFF.

This clonotype has only a few counts. V and J are TRBV10-3 and TRBJ2-1; D is uncertain. CDR1 is ENHRY, CDR2 SYGVKD, per germline. The CDR3 covers 13 residues. Trimming left V 5 bases short and J 4 bases short, with 9 bases between. The CDR3 coding sequence is TGTGCCATCAGTCGACCTAATTACAATGAGCAGTTCTTC. This sequence encodes CAISRPNYNEQFF.

This clonotype has at least ten counts. The chain employs TRBV20-1 and TRBJ2-7, with 10 nucleotides matching TRBD1. V gave up 3 bases and J gave up 4 bases; unmatched junction bases: 6. The V gene's germline CDR1 is DFQATT and CDR2 SNEGSKA (reference sequence). The CDR3 is made up of 14 amino acids. As DNA, the CDR3 is TGCAGTGCTAGTCCCGACAGGGGGCTATACGAGCAGTACTTC. Protein sequence: CSASPDRGLYEQYF.

This chain links TRBV4-3 with TRBJ2-6, with D perhaps matching TRBD2 (6 bases). Trimming left V 3 bases short and J 0 bases short, with 18 bases between. The V gene's germline CDR1 is LGHNA and CDR2 YSLEER. The CDR3 totals 19 residues. Here the CDR3 DNA reads TGCGCCAGCAGCCAGGACAAGGGGACTCTTTACTCTGGGGCCAACGTCCTGACTTTC. It is translated as CASSQDKGTLYSGANVLTF.

This clonotype was seen more than once but under ten times. The V gene is TRBV7-2, the J gene TRBJ1-5; TRBD1 matches at 11 bases. The CDR3 runs to 15 residues. V dropped 5 bases and J dropped 5; count of bases not matched to a gene: 5. Germline V lookup: CDR1 SGHTA, CDR2 FQGNSA. The CDR3 region has the DNA TGTGCCAGCAGCCCCAGGACAGGGGGCCATCAGCCCCAGCATTTT. Translating gives CASSPRTGGHQPQHF. Filled out from reference TRBV7-2 and TRBJ1-5, the complete variable domain reads GAGVSQSPSNKVTEKGKDVELRCDPISGHTALYWYRQSLGQGLEFLIYFQGNSAPDKSGLPSDRFSAERTGGSVSTLTIQRTQQEDSAVYLCASSPRTGGHQPQHFGDGTRLSIL.

This clonotype was observed at least ten times. This rearrangement joins TRBV20-1 to TRBJ2-5, with D hard to call. Germline lookup yields CDR1 DFQATT and CDR2 SNEGSKA (reference sequence). This CDR3 is 15 amino acids long. V lost 0 bases and J lost 7, with 18 bases in between. CDR3 sequence (DNA): TGCAGTGCTAGAGATCGACAATCAACTTTAGGGACCCAGTACTTC. It codes for CSARDRQSTLGTQYF.

V usage is TRBV12-3 or TRBV12-4 and J usage is TRBJ2-2; D not certain. This CDR3 comprises 17 residues. Trimming removed 2 bases at V and 0 bases at J, with 13 bases between. The CDR3 coding sequence is TGTGCCAGCAGTTTATGGGGTCCTCGCTCGAACACCGGGGAGCTGTTTTTT. Residues: CASSLWGPRSNTGELFF.

Only a few counts were recorded for this clonotype. V usage is TRBV7-2 and J usage is TRBJ2-1, with 13 nucleotides matching TRBD2. Germline trimming cut 5 bases from V and 4 bases from J; bases unmatched to any gene: 8. The germline V gene has CDR1 SGHTA and CDR2 FQGNSA. The CDR3 is made up of 17 amino acids. In DNA form, the CDR3 reads TGTGCCAGCAGCCCGCGGCGGACTAGCGGGAGTTACAATGAGCAGTTCTTC. This translates into CASSPRRTSGSYNEQFF.

In its sample, this clonotype was seen a few times. The chain has TRBV20-1 and TRBJ2-1, with unresolved D. V was cut by 6 bases and J by 5 bases, with 14 bases left in between. Germline CDR1 DFQATT, CDR2 SNEGSKA (reference sequence). The CDR3 covers 13 residues. The CDR3 DNA reads as TGCAGTGCGAGACCCCGGCTCAACAATGAGCAGTTCTTC. Its translation is CSARPRLNNEQFF.